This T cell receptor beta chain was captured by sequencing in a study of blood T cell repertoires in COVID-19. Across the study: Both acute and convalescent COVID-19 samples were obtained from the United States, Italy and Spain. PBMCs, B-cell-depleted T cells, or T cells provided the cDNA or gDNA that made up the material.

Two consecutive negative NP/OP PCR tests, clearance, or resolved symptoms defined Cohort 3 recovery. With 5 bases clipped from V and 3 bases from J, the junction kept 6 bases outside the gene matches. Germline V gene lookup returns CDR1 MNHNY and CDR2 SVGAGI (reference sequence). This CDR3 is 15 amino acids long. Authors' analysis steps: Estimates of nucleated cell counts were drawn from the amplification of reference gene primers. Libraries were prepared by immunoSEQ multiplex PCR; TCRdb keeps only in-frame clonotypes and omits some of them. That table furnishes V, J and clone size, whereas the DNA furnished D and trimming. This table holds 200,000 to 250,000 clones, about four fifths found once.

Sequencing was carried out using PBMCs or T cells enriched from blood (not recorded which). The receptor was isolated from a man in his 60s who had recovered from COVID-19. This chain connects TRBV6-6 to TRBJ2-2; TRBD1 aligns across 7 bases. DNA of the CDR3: TGTGCCAGCAGTCCCGGGACAGCCTACACCGGGGAGCTGTTTTTT. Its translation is CASSPGTAYTGELFF.